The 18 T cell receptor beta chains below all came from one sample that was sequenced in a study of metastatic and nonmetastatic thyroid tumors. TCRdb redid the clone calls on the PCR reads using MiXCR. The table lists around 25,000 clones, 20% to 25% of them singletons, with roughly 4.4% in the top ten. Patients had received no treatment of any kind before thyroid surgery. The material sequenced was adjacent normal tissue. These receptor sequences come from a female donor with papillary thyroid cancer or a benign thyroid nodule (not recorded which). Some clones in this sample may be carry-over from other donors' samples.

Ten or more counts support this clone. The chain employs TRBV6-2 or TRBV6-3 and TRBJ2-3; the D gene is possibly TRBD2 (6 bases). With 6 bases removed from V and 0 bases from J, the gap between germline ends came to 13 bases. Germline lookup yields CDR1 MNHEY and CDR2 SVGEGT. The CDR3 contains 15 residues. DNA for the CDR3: TGTGCCAGCAGACATGGGGGGATTAGCACAGATACGCAGTATTTT. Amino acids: CASRHGGISTDTQYF.

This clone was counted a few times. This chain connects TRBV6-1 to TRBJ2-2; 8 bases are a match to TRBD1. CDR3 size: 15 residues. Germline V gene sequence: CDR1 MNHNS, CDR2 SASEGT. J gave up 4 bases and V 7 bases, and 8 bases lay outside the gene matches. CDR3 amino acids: CASKVPGGFTGELFF. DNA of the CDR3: TGTGCCAGCAAGGTGCCAGGGGGCTTCACCGGGGAGCTGTTTTTT.

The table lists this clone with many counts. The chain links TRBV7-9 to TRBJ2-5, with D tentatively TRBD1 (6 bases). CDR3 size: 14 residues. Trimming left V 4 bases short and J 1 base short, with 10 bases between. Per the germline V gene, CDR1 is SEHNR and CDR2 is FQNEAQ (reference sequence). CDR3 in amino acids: CASSWTDPQETQYF. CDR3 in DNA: TGTGCCAGCAGCTGGACAGATCCCCAAGAGACCCAGTACTTC.

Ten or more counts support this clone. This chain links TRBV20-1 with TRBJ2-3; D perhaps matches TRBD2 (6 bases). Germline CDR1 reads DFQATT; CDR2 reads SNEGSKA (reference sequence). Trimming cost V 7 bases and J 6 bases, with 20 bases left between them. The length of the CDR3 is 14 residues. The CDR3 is CSVPGGVGRDTQYF. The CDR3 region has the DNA TGCAGTGTCCCCGGTGGGGTGGGGAGGGATACGCAGTATTTT.

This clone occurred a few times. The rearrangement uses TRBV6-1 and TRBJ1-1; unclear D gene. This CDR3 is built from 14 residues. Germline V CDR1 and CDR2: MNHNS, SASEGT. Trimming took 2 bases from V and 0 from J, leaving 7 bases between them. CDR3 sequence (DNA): TGTGCCAGCAGTGAATGGATATTGAACACTGAAGCTTTCTTT. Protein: CASSEWILNTEAFF.

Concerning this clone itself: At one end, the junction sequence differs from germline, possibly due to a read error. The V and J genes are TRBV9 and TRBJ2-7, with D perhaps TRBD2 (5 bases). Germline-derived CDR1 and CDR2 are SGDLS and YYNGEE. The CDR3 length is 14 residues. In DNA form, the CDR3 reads TGTGCCAGCAGCCCCCGACTAACCAGCTACGAGCAGTGCTTC. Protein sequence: CASSPRLTSYEQCF.

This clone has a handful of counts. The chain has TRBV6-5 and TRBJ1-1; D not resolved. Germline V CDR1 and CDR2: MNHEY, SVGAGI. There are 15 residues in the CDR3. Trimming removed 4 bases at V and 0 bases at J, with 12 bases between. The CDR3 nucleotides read TGTGCCAGCAGTTTCATGCGGGGTATGAACACTGAAGCTTTCTTT. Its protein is CASSFMRGMNTEAFF.

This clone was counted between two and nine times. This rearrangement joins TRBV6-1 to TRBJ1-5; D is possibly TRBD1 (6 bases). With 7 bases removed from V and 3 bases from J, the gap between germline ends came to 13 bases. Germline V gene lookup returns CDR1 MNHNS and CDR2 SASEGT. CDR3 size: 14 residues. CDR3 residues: CASTLDRINQPQHF. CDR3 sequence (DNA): TGTGCCAGCACCCTAGACAGGATCAATCAGCCCCAGCATTTT.

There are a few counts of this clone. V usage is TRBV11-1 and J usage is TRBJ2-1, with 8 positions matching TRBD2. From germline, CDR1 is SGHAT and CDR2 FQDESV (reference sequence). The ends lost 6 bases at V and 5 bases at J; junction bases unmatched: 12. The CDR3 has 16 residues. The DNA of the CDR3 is TGTGCCAGCAGTGGGAGCAGCGGGAGTTTGAACAATGAGCAGTTCTTC. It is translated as CASSGSSGSLNNEQFF.

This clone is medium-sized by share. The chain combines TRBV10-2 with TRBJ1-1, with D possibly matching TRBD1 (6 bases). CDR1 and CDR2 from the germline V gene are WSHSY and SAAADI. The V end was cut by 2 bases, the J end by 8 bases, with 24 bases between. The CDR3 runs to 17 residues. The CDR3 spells CASSEPGQLGRGGEAFF. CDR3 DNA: TGCGCCAGCAGTGAGCCTGGGCAGTTGGGGCGAGGGGGAGAAGCTTTCTTT.

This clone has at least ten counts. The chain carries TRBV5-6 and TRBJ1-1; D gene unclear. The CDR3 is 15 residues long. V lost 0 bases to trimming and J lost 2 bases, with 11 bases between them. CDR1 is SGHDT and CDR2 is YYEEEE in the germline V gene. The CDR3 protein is CASSLGQTKNTEAFF. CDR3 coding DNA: TGTGCCAGCAGCTTGGGGCAGACCAAAAACACTGAAGCTTTCTTT. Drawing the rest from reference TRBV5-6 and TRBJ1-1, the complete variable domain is DAGVTQSPTHLIKTRGQQVTLRCSPKSGHDTVSWYQQALGQGPQFIFQYYEEEERQRGNFPDRFSGHQFPNYSSELNVNALLLGDSALYLCASSLGQTKNTEAFFGQGTRLTVV.

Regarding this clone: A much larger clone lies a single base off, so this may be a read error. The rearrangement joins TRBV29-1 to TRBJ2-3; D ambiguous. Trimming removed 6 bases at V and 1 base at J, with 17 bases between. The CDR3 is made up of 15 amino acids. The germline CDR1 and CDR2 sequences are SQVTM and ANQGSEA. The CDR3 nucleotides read TGCAGCGTCCGCACTACTACCTGGGGCACAGATACGCAGTATTTT. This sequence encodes CSVRTTTWGTDTQYF.

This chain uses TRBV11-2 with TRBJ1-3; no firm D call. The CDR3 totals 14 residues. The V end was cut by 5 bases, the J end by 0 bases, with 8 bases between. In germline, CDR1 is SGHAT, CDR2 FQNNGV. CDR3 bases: TGTGCCAGCAGCCCCGACGGCTCTGGAAACACCATATATTTT. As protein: CASSPDGSGNTIYF.

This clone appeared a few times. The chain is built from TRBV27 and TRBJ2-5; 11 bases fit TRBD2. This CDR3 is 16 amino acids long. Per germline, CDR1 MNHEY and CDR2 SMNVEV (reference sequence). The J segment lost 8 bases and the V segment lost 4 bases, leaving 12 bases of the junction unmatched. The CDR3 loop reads CASSSYTSGSFSTQYF. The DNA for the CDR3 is TGTGCCAGCAGTTCCTATACTAGCGGGAGTTTTAGCACCCAGTACTTC.

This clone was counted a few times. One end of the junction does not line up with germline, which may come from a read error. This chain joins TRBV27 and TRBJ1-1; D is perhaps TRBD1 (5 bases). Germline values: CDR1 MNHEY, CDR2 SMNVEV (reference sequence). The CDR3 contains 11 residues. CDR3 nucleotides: TGTACCAGCAGTGTACGGGGGGAACCTTTCTTT. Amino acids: CTSSVRGEPFF.

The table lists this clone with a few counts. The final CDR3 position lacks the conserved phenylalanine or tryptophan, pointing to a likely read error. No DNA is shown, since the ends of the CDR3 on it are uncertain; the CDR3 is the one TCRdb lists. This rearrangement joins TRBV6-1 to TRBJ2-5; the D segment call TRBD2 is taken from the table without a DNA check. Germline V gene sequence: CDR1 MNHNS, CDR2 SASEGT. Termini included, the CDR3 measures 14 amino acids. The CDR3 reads CASRAGGKVNEQLS.

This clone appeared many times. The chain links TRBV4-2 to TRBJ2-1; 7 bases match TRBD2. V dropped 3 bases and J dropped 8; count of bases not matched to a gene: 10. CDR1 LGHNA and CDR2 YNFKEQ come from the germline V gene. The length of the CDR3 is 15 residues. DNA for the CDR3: TGTGCCAGCAGCCAGCGTGGGAGCGGGAACGATGAGCAGTTCTTC. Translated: CASSQRGSGNDEQFF.

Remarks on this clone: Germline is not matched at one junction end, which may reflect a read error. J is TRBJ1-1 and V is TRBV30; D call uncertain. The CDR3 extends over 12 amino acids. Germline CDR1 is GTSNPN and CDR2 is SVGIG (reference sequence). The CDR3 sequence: CAWCRRNSDAFF. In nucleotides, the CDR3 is TGCGCCTGGTGCAGGAGGAACTCAGACGCGTTCTTT.